Listed here are 20 T cell receptor beta chains from one sample, sequenced in a study of Ad26.COV2.S vaccination and SARS-CoV-2 variants. Sequenced by immunoSEQ multiplex PCR; TCRdb stores in-frame clones only, minus some. Of over 450,000 clones listed, 70% to 90% were seen once; the top ten hold about 1.7%. The treatment was: around 19 received Ad26.COV2.S at low or high dose, single or two shots; about 5 received placebo; per-sample allocation not given. Day 63 after the first injection of vaccine or placebo was the sampling time. The material was peripheral blood, obtained in a trial of Ad26.COV2.S vaccine versus placebo. The receptors were sampled from a person between 18 and 65 years old who received the Ad26.COV2.S COVID-19 vaccine or a placebo.

In DNA, the CDR3 is TGCGCCAGCAGCCAAGATCTAGGCGGGAGGGCGAACACAGATACGCAGTATTTT. It translates to CASSQDLGGRANTDTQYF. This chain joins TRBV4-1 and TRBJ2-3, with TRBD2 identical over 9 bases. Germline CDR1 reads MGHRA; CDR2 reads YSYEKL. Germline trimming cut 0 bases from V and 2 bases from J; bases unmatched to any gene: 9. The CDR3 totals 18 residues.

The chain combines TRBV19 with TRBJ1-6; D ambiguous. Germline values: CDR1 LNHDA, CDR2 SQIVND (reference sequence). The CDR3 is 13 residues long. Trimming removed 2 bases from V and 9 bases from J, with 8 bases in between. The CDR3: CASSIKESSPLHF. CDR3 nucleotide sequence: TGTGCCAGTAGTATAAAGGAGAGTTCACCCCTCCACTTT.

This clone turned up a few times. CDR3 bases: TGCGCCAGCAGCCAAGATCCTCGGGGGACCACAACCGGGGAGCTGTTTTTT. It is translated as CASSQDPRGTTTGELFF. This chain links TRBV4-1 with TRBJ2-2, with TRBD2 as a possible D gene (6 bases). The germline V and J ends were trimmed by 0 bases and 5 bases, with 16 bases remaining between them. CDR3 size: 17 residues. Germline values: CDR1 MGHRA, CDR2 YSYEKL.

V gene TRBV7-2 combines with J gene TRBJ2-7; D might be TRBD1 (6 bases). This CDR3 has 15 residues. Germline lookup yields CDR1 SGHTA and CDR2 FQGNSA. The ends were cut back, 0 bases at V and 3 bases at J, with 12 bases in the middle. CDR3 sequence: CASSLATGYGYEQYF. CDR3 sequence (DNA): TGTGCCAGCAGCTTAGCAACAGGGTATGGCTACGAGCAGTACTTC.

Only a few counts were recorded for this clone. V and J are TRBV7-9 and TRBJ1-2; D gene ambiguous. In germline, CDR1 is SEHNR, CDR2 FQNEAQ (reference sequence). The CDR3 consists of 12 residues. V was pared by 0 bases and J by 5 bases, with 4 bases between. The CDR3 sequence: CASSLAGYGYTF. The CDR3 DNA is TGTGCCAGCAGCTTAGCGGGGTATGGCTACACCTTC.

This chain joins TRBV10-3 and TRBJ1-5, with a tentative D call TRBD1 (6 bases). Trimming cost V 3 bases and J 1 base, with 10 bases left between them. Germline V CDR1 and CDR2: ENHRY, SYGVKD. This CDR3 has 15 amino acids. The CDR3 DNA reads as TGTGCCATCAGTGAACAGGGATCGAGCAATCAGCCCCAGCATTTT. Its protein product is CAISEQGSSNQPQHF.

Concerning this clone: The same CDR3 arises from other DNA sequences in this sample as well. The rearrangement uses TRBV9 and TRBJ1-1; D is unresolved. Per the germline V gene, CDR1 is SGDLS and CDR2 is YYNGEE. Between the trimmed V and J ends, which lost 0 bases and 1 base, there was a span of 7 bases. The CDR3 has 14 residues. In DNA form, the CDR3 reads TGTGCCAGCAGCGTAGGTGGATCGAACACTGAAGCTTTCTTT. This gives the protein CASSVGGSNTEAFF. The full variable domain, with the rest looked up from reference TRBV9 and TRBJ1-1, is DSGVTQTPKHLITATGQRVTLRCSPRSGDLSVYWYQQSLDQGLQFLIQYYNGEERAKGNILERFSAQQFPDLHSELNLSSLELGDSALYFCASSVGGSNTEAFFGQGTRLTVV.

The chain is built from TRBV18 and TRBJ1-3, with D unresolved. Deletions cut 3 bases from V and 4 bases from J, with 22 bases between. The CDR3 runs 18 residues. The germline V gene has CDR1 KGHSH and CDR2 LQKENI. CDR3 amino acids: CASSPSPSTLVGGNTIYF. The DNA of the CDR3 is TGTGCCAGCTCACCGTCCCCCTCAACACTCGTCGGGGGAAACACCATATATTTT.

The gene calls are TRBV7-9 and TRBJ2-3; tentatively, D is TRBD1 (5 bases). The CDR3 sequence is 14 residues long. CDR1 and CDR2 (germline): SEHNR, FQNEAQ (reference sequence). With 5 bases removed from V and 3 bases from J, the gap between germline ends came to 12 bases. CDR3 region: CASSLGAGTDTQYF. In nucleotides, the CDR3 is TGTGCCAGCAGCCTTGGGGCAGGGACAGATACGCAGTATTTT.

CDR3 nucleotide sequence: TGTGCCAGCAGCGTAGCTAGCAATCAGCCCCAGCATTTT. Protein product: CASSVASNQPQHF. The chain has TRBV9 and TRBJ1-5; D uncertain. In germline, CDR1 is SGDLS, CDR2 YYNGEE. The germline V and J ends were trimmed by 0 bases and 0 bases, with 1 base remaining between them. The length of the CDR3 is 13 residues. The full variable domain, rest sourced from reference TRBV9 and TRBJ1-5, is DSGVTQTPKHLITATGQRVTLRCSPRSGDLSVYWYQQSLDQGLQFLIQYYNGEERAKGNILERFSAQQFPDLHSELNLSSLELGDSALYFCASSVASNQPQHFGDGTRLSIL.

The V and J genes are TRBV24-1 and TRBJ1-6; 8 positions agree with TRBD1. Germline V gene data show CDR1 as KGHDR and CDR2 as SFDVKD. This CDR3 contains 16 residues. V gave up 12 bases and J gave up 6 bases; unmatched junction bases: 15. The CDR3 is CAYQTGVGSGNSPLHF. DNA of the CDR3: TGTGCCTACCAGACAGGGGTAGGCTCTGGTAATTCACCCCTCCACTTT.

The CDR3 here is CASRFGLRGSYNEQFF. CDR3 sequence (DNA): TGCGCCAGCAGATTTGGGTTGCGGGGGTCCTACAATGAGCAGTTCTTC. This chain uses TRBV5-1 with TRBJ2-1; 7 positions agree with TRBD2. This CDR3 has 16 residues. The junction had 9 bases not matched to a gene; V was cut back by 5 bases and J by 1 base. The germline V gene has CDR1 SGHRS and CDR2 YFSETQ.

The rearrangement joins TRBV6-5 to TRBJ2-3; D remains ambiguous. V was trimmed by 6 bases and J by 2 bases, leaving 3 bases between them. Germline V gene lookup returns CDR1 MNHEY and CDR2 SVGAGI. This CDR3 has 11 residues. The CDR3 sequence: CASSNTDTQYF. For the CDR3, the DNA is TGTGCCAGCAGCAACACAGATACGCAGTATTTT.

In nucleotides, the CDR3 is TGTGCCAGCAGCACAGGAGTTAACTATGGCTACACCTTC. It translates to CASSTGVNYGYTF. This rearrangement joins TRBV3-1 (or the pseudogene TRBV3-2) to TRBJ1-2; D is perhaps TRBD1 (5 bases). The CDR3 runs 13 residues. The V gene's germline CDR1 is LGHDT and CDR2 YNNKEL (reference sequence). Trimming took 5 bases from V and 1 from J, leaving 8 bases between them.

Notes on this clone: Distinct nucleotide sequences in the sample also encode this CDR3. The V call is TRBV5-1, the J call TRBJ1-5; 7 bases agree with TRBD1. Germline CDR1 reads SGHRS; CDR2 reads YFSETQ. CDR3 length: 14 residues. V was clipped by 4 bases and J by 6 bases; unmatched bases: 7. CDR3 sequence (DNA): TGCGCCAGCAGCCTTCGACAGGGTGGTCAGCCCCAGCATTTT. The encoded protein is CASSLRQGGQPQHF.

This sequence joins TRBV30 and TRBJ2-2, with 10 positions matching TRBD1. CDR1 is GTSNPN, CDR2 SVGIG, per germline (reference sequence). This CDR3 contains 16 residues. Trimming at V came to 3 bases and at J to 5 bases, leaving 9 bases not matched to a gene. The CDR3 DNA reads TGTGCCTGGAGACGACCGGGGACAGGGGAAACCGGGGAGCTGTTTTTT. Protein sequence: CAWRRPGTGETGELFF.

This clone was observed a single time. This sequence joins TRBV6-5 and TRBJ1-1, with D possibly being TRBD1 (5 bases). Germline V CDR1 and CDR2: MNHEY, SVGAGI. The CDR3 spans 14 residues. V was trimmed by 6 bases and J by 8 bases, leaving 19 bases between them. The CDR3 coding sequence is TGTGCCAGCAGGCCAGTTCAGGAGGGGTTCGAAGCTTTCTTT. It specifies CASRPVQEGFEAFF.

The rearrangement joins TRBV9 to TRBJ2-1; 14 bases fit TRBD2. Germline V gives CDR1 SGDLS, CDR2 YYNGEE. Trimming at V came to 7 bases and at J to 7 bases, leaving 7 bases not matched to a gene. This CDR3 spans 15 amino acids. The CDR3 DNA reads as TGTGCCAGCCGGGGAGGGACTAGCGGGAGTAATGAGCAGTTCTTC. It yields the protein CASRGGTSGSNEQFF.

The chain employs TRBV11-2 and TRBJ2-1; 8 nucleotides line up with TRBD1. The CDR3 extends over 15 amino acids. The germline V gene encodes CDR1 SGHAT and CDR2 FQNNGV. Trimming cost V 5 bases and J 3 bases; bases outside gene matches: 6. The chain's CDR3 is CASSPGTGNYNEQFF. CDR3 nucleotide sequence: TGTGCCAGCAGCCCCGGGACAGGCAACTACAATGAGCAGTTCTTC.

This clone was detected once. The chain employs TRBV5-1 and TRBJ1-2, with D hard to call. Germline V gene sequence: CDR1 SGHRS, CDR2 YFSETQ. CDR3 length: 13 residues. Trimming shortened V by 2 bases and J by 4 bases, and 9 bases separated the two germline ends. The CDR3 DNA sequence: TGCGCCAGCAGCTTTTCCGAGATCTATGGCTACACCTTC. It encodes CASSFSEIYGYTF.